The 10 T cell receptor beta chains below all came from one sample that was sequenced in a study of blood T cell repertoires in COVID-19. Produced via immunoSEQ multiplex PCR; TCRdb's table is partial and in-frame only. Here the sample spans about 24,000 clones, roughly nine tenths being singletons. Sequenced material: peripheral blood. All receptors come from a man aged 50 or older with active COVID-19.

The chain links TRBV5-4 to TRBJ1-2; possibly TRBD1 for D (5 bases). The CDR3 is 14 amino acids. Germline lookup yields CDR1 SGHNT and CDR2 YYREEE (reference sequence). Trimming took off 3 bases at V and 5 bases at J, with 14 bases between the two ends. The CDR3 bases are TGTGCCAGCAGCTCCGGGGGAATTGGATATGGCTACACCTTC. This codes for CASSSGGIGYGYTF.

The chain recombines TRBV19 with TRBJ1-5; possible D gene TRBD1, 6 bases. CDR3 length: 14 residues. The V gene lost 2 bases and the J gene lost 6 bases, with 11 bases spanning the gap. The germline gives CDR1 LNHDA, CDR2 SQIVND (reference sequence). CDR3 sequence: CASSITQGFQPQHF. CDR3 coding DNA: TGTGCCAGTAGTATAACGCAGGGGTTTCAGCCCCAGCATTTT.

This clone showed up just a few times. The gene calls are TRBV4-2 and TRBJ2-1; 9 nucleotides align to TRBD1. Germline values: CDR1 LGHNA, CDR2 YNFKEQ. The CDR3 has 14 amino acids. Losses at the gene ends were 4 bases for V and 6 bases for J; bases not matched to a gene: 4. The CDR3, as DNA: TGTGCCAGCAGCCTAGGGACAGGGTTCAATGAGCAGTTCTTC. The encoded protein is CASSLGTGFNEQFF.

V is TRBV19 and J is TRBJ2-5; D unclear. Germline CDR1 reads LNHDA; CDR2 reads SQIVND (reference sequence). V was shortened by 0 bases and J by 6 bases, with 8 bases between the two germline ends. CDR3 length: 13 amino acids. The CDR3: CASSIDLAQTQYF. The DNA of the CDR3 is TGTGCCAGTAGTATAGATCTGGCCCAGACCCAGTACTTC.

CDR3 DNA sequence: TGTGCCAGCTCGCCATTTCAGTCCTACGGGGGCTATGGCTACACCTTC. It is translated as CASSPFQSYGGYGYTF. This chain joins TRBV18 and TRBJ1-2, with a possible D match to TRBD1 (5 bases). V lost 6 bases, J lost 4 bases, and 21 bases lay in between. The CDR3 runs 16 residues. Germline lookup yields CDR1 KGHSH and CDR2 LQKENI.

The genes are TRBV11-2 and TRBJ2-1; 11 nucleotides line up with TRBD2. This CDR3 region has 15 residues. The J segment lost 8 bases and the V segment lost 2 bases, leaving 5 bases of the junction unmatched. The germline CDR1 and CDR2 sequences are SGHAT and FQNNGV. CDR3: CASSLLAGGWDEQFF. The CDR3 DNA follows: TGTGCCAGCAGCTTACTAGCGGGGGGCTGGGATGAGCAGTTCTTC. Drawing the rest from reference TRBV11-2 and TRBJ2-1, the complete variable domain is EAGVAQSPRYKIIEKRQSVAFWCNPISGHATLYWYQQILGQGPKLLIQFQNNGVVDDSQLPKDRFSAERLKGVDSTLKIQPAKLEDSAVYLCASSLLAGGWDEQFFGPGTRLTVL.

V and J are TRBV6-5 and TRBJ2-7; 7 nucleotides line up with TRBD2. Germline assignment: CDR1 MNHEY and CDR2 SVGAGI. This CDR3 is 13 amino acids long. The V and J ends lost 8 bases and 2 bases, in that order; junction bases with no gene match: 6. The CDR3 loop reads CASSRGLPYEQYF. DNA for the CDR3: TGTGCCAGCTCCCGGGGACTACCCTACGAGCAGTACTTC.

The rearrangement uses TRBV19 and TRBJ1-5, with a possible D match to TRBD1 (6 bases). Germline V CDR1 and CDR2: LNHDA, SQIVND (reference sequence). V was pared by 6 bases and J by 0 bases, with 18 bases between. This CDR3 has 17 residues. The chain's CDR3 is CASRSYLNRDSNQPQHF. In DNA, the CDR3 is TGTGCCAGTAGGAGTTATTTAAACAGGGATAGCAATCAGCCCCAGCATTTT.

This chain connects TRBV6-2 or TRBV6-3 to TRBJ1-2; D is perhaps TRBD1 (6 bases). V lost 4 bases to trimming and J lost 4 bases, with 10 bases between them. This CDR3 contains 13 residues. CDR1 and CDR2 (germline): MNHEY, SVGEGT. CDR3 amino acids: CASSSRGSYGYTF. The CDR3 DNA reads TGTGCCAGCAGTTCCAGGGGTAGCTATGGCTACACCTTC.

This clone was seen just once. The CDR3 reads CASSQLGDNRYEQYF. CDR3 DNA: TGTGCCAGCAGCCAACTGGGGGACAACCGCTACGAGCAGTACTTC. V is TRBV6-2 or TRBV6-3 and J is TRBJ2-7; weak D call: TRBD1 (6 bases). The CDR3 is 15 residues long. The V and J ends lost 6 bases and 3 bases respectively, with 18 bases between them. Germline V gene data show CDR1 as MNHEY and CDR2 as SVGEGT.